One sample yielded the 30 T cell receptor beta chains listed below, sequenced in a study of cytomegalovirus exposure and HLA in healthy donors (dated by TCRdb to between 2016 and 2019). The library came from the immunoSEQ multiplex PCR assay. The multiplex PCR relied on a mix of 60 forward primers for TCR Vbeta segments and 13 reverse primers for TCR Jbeta segments. This is the immuneACCESS table as TCRdb keeps it, with only in-frame sequences that have V and J called. A part of the clones is gone; compared with another copy, unresolved V genes explain less than half, and the rest is unexplained. A total of some 110,000 clones appear in this sample, roughly 70% of them only once. The top ten clones comprise roughly 8.7% of the sample. Material: PBMCs. The receptor set was obtained from a man aged 30 to 45 in good health and CMV-seropositive.

The chain carries TRBV4-1 and TRBJ2-7; TRBD1 might be the D (6 bases). The CDR3 length is 18 residues. V was trimmed by 0 bases and J by 1 base, leaving 19 bases between them. Germline V gene lookup returns CDR1 MGHRA and CDR2 YSYEKL. The CDR3 DNA sequence: TGCGCCAGCAGCCAAGAGACGGACAGCGTTTCCCGGTCCTACGAGCAGTACTTC. Protein: CASSQETDSVSRSYEQYF.

The chain is built from TRBV5-5 and TRBJ2-7; a weak D match, TRBD2 (6 bases). Germline CDR1 is SGHKS and CDR2 is YYEKEE (reference sequence). With 4 bases removed from V and 2 bases from J, the gap between germline ends came to 10 bases. This CDR3 spans 13 amino acids. CDR3 DNA: TGTGCCAGCAGCCGGGGACTGCCCTACGAGCAGTACGTC. This codes for CASSRGLPYEQYV.

This clone showed up just once. Here the CDR3 reads CASSFTGANTIYF. Written as DNA, the CDR3 is TGCGCCAGCAGCTTTACAGGGGCAAACACCATATATTTT. The V gene is TRBV5-1, the J gene TRBJ1-3; TRBD1 aligns across 7 bases. This CDR3 is 13 amino acids long. Germline CDR1 reads SGHRS; CDR2 reads YFSETQ. Trimming removed 2 bases from V and 6 bases from J; junction bases left unmatched: 2.

This chain joins TRBV7-2 and TRBJ2-2; D uncertain. This CDR3 is 15 amino acids long. CDR1 and CDR2 (germline): SGHTA, FQGNSA. The V gene lost 5 bases and the J gene lost 0 bases, with 10 bases spanning the gap. The CDR3 reads CASSRDWPNTGELFF. The CDR3 nucleotides are TGTGCCAGCAGCCGAGACTGGCCGAACACCGGGGAGCTGTTTTTT.

The chain links TRBV5-6 to TRBJ2-5; 11 positions match TRBD2. The J call may be in error: the DNA end matches TRBJ2-7 better. There are 16 residues in the CDR3. Per germline, CDR1 SGHDT and CDR2 YYEEEE. The CDR3 DNA follows: TGTGCCAGCAGCTTCATCACTAGCGGGGGAATATACGAGCAGTACTTC. It translates to CASSFITSGGIYEQYF.

This clone was observed once. The rearrangement links TRBV7-3 to TRBJ2-7; D is undetermined. Germline V CDR1 and CDR2: SGHTA, FQGTGA. The V end was cut by 1 base, the J end by 0 bases, with 7 bases between. The CDR3 runs 14 residues. CDR3 bases: TGTGCCAGCAGCTTAAACTTTGCCTCCTACGAGCAGTACTTC. Its translation is CASSLNFASYEQYF.

The gene calls are TRBV4-3 and TRBJ1-1; D is unresolved. CDR1 is LGHNA, CDR2 YSLEER, per germline. The CDR3 sequence is 12 residues long. Trimming left V 1 base short and J 6 bases short, with 6 bases between. Here the CDR3 reads CASSQARSEAFF. In nucleotides, the CDR3 is TGCGCCAGCAGCCAAGCCAGATCTGAAGCTTTCTTT.

The chain joins TRBV10-1 to TRBJ1-1; 7 bases are a match to TRBD1. V gave up 4 bases and J gave up 2 bases; unmatched junction bases: 4. CDR3 length: 14 amino acids. Germline values: CDR1 WNHNN, CDR2 SYGVQD (reference sequence). DNA of the CDR3: TGCGCCAGCAGTGTTACAGGGGTAAACACTGAAGCTTTCTTT. Protein: CASSVTGVNTEAFF.

The V gene is TRBV5-1, the J gene TRBJ2-5; 9 positions agree with TRBD1. CDR1 is SGHRS, CDR2 YFSETQ, per germline. The CDR3 runs to 15 residues. Trimming removed 0 bases from V and 4 bases from J; junction bases left unmatched: 4. The CDR3 bases are TGCGCCAGCAGCTTGGACAGGGGGCAGGGAGAGACCCAGTACTTC. Translating gives CASSLDRGQGETQYF.

This chain uses TRBV4-3 with TRBJ1-4; D gene unclear. Germline V gene data show CDR1 as LGHNA and CDR2 as YSLEER. The CDR3 runs to 14 residues. V was clipped by 2 bases and J by 7 bases, with 11 bases between them. CDR3 loop: CASSQRGSGEKLFF. The CDR3 nucleotides are TGCGCCAGCAGCCAAAGAGGGTCTGGTGAAAAACTGTTTTTT.

The chain employs TRBV11-3 and TRBJ1-3, with unresolved D. This CDR3 is 14 amino acids long. Trimming took off 1 base at V and 0 bases at J, with 4 bases between the two ends. Germline V gene data show CDR1 as SGHNT and CDR2 as YENEEA. This CDR3 is CASSLGDSGNTIYF. Written as DNA, the CDR3 is TGTGCCAGCAGCTTAGGAGACTCTGGAAACACCATATATTTT.

The chain is built from TRBV19 and TRBJ2-3; no definite D call. Trimming removed 4 bases at V and 2 bases at J, with 13 bases between. CDR1 LNHDA and CDR2 SQIVND come from the germline V gene (reference sequence). CDR3 length: 15 amino acids. In DNA form, the CDR3 reads TGTGCCAGTAGTAGGGCAGACCTACTCACAGATACGCAGTATTTT. Translated, it gives CASSRADLLTDTQYF. Supplemented by reference TRBV19 and TRBJ2-3, the full variable domain reads DGGITQSPKYLFRKEGQNVTLSCEQNLNHDAMYWYRQDPGQGLRLIYYSQIVNDFQKGDIAEGYSVSREKKESFPLTVTSAQKNPTAFYLCASSRADLLTDTQYFGPGTRLTVL.

The genes are TRBV7-9 and TRBJ2-1; 9 bases agree with TRBD1. Trimming took 3 bases from V and 9 from J; bases not matched to a gene: 9. Germline-derived CDR1 and CDR2 are SEHNR and FQNEAQ (reference sequence). This CDR3 contains 15 residues. The CDR3 coding sequence is TGTGCCAGCAGCTTGTCGGGACAGGGACCTTCTGAGCAGTTCTTC. Protein sequence: CASSLSGQGPSEQFF.

The J gene is TRBJ2-7, the V gene TRBV5-1; TRBD2 aligns across 7 bases. The CDR3 contains 16 residues. From germline, CDR1 is SGHRS and CDR2 YFSETQ. J gave up 2 bases and V 0 bases, and 8 bases lay outside the gene matches. The CDR3 is CASSLGSSGITYEQYF. DNA of the CDR3: TGCGCCAGCAGCTTGGGGTCCAGCGGGATTACCTACGAGCAGTACTTC. Looking up the rest from reference TRBV5-1 and TRBJ2-7 gives the full variable domain: KAGVTQTPRYLIKTRGQQVTLSCSPISGHRSVSWYQQTPGQGLQFLFEYFSETQRNKGNFPGRFSGRQFSNSRSEMNVSTLELGDSALYLCASSLGSSGITYEQYFGPGTRLTVT.

The chain is built from TRBV5-6 and TRBJ2-6; perhaps TRBD2 as D (5 bases). V lost 1 base, J lost 0 bases, and 14 bases lay in between. The CDR3 spans 18 residues. Per the germline V gene, CDR1 is SGHDT and CDR2 is YYEEEE. CDR3 DNA sequence: TGTGCCAGCAGCTTGCGAAGAGGGTTTGCCTCTGGGGCCAACGTCCTGACTTTC. Encoded protein: CASSLRRGFASGANVLTF.

The chain couples TRBV30 to TRBJ2-7, with TRBD2 identical over 10 bases. Trimming removed 2 bases from V and 5 bases from J; junction bases left unmatched: 3. CDR3 length equals 13 residues. Germline V gene lookup returns CDR1 GTSNPN and CDR2 SVGIG (reference sequence). Here the CDR3 reads CAWSPLAGDEQYV. CDR3 nucleotides: TGTGCCTGGAGTCCCCTAGCGGGAGACGAGCAGTACGTC.

V gene TRBV30 combines with J gene TRBJ1-2; TRBD1 matches at 9 bases. Germline CDR1 GTSNPN, CDR2 SVGIG (reference sequence). V lost 3 bases to trimming and J lost 7 bases; unmatched junction nucleotides: 6. The CDR3 extends over 13 amino acids. The CDR3 coding sequence is TGTGCCTGGAGACGGACAGGGGAAGGTGGCTACACCTTC. Protein sequence: CAWRRTGEGGYTF.

The table lists this clone with a few counts. A read error may account for a junction end that differs from germline. The chain couples TRBV7-9 to TRBJ1-2; D is ambiguous. In germline, CDR1 is SEHNR, CDR2 FQNEAQ (reference sequence). The CDR3 is 12 amino acids. The CDR3 DNA reads as TGTGCCAGCAGCTTAAAGCCGACACTAGAGGCCTTC. It specifies CASSLKPTLEAF.

The chain is built from TRBV5-1 and TRBJ2-7, with a tentative D call TRBD1 (6 bases). The V gene's germline CDR1 is SGHRS and CDR2 YFSETQ. V was pared by 0 bases and J by 7 bases, with 14 bases between. CDR3 length: 14 residues. CDR3 nucleotides: TGCGCCAGCAGCTTGGGGGGGACACACCGAGAGCAGTACTTC. Translation: CASSLGGTHREQYF.

The rearrangement links TRBV5-1 to TRBJ2-3; D unresolved. Germline V CDR1 and CDR2: SGHRS, YFSETQ. CDR3 length equals 12 residues. V was cut by 0 bases and J by 3 bases, with 2 bases left in between. CDR3 DNA sequence: TGCGCCAGCAGCTTGGCGACAGATACGCAGTATTTT. Amino acid sequence: CASSLATDTQYF.

This chain uses TRBV29-1 with TRBJ2-2; unclear D gene. V dropped 4 bases and J dropped 4 bases, with 13 bases sitting between them. The CDR3 totals 14 residues. Per germline, CDR1 SQVTM and CDR2 ANQGSEA. This chain's CDR3 is CSVVAYESTGELFF. DNA for the CDR3: TGCAGCGTTGTCGCTTATGAGAGCACCGGGGAGCTGTTTTTT.

This clone was observed a single time. The chain joins TRBV19 to TRBJ1-2; 8 nucleotides line up with TRBD1. V dropped 5 bases and J dropped 5; count of bases not matched to a gene: 10. Germline V gene data show CDR1 as LNHDA and CDR2 as SQIVND (reference sequence). This CDR3 is built from 15 residues. The chain's CDR3 is CASSSGQGAPYGYTF. DNA of the CDR3: TGTGCCAGTAGTTCTGGACAGGGAGCGCCTTATGGCTACACCTTC.

In its sample, this clone was seen a few times. The chain employs TRBV5-1 and TRBJ2-4, with 9 bases fitting TRBD1. CDR1 is SGHRS and CDR2 is YFSETQ in the germline V gene. The CDR3 length is 15 residues. The V gene end was trimmed by 4 bases and the J gene end by 4 bases; junction bases not matched to a gene: 6. The CDR3 loop is CASSRGQGAKNIQYF. The CDR3 DNA sequence: TGCGCCAGCAGCCGGGGACAGGGTGCGAAAAACATTCAGTACTTC.

J is TRBJ1-2 and V is TRBV28, with 7 bases aligning to TRBD1. Trimming took 6 bases from V and 2 from J; bases not matched to a gene: 9. The CDR3 covers 15 residues. From germline, CDR1 is MDHEN and CDR2 SYDVKM. The CDR3 is CASRGSGTENYGYTF. In DNA form, the CDR3 reads TGTGCCAGCAGGGGGTCCGGGACAGAGAACTATGGCTACACCTTC.

This chain uses TRBV27 with TRBJ1-6; 9 positions agree with TRBD1. The CDR3 consists of 18 residues. Trimming removed 1 base from V and 7 bases from J; junction bases left unmatched: 11. CDR1 and CDR2 (germline): MNHEY, SMNVEV (reference sequence). The CDR3 DNA sequence: TGTGCCAGCAGTTTATGGACAGGGGAGAGACTGTGGAATTCACCCCTCCACTTT. It is translated as CASSLWTGERLWNSPLHF.

This chain joins TRBV28 and TRBJ1-4; 10 bases match TRBD1. The CDR3 covers 17 residues. Germline CDR1 and CDR2: MDHEN and SYDVKM. The junction had 6 bases not matched to a gene; V was cut back by 3 bases and J by 2 bases. CDR3 DNA sequence: TGTGCCAGCAGTTTTAGGACAGGGGGTTCTACTAATGAAAAACTGTTTTTT. Its protein is CASSFRTGGSTNEKLFF.

V gene TRBV5-5 combines with J gene TRBJ2-3; D is unresolved. The length of the CDR3 is 14 residues. Deletions cut 4 bases from V and 4 bases from J, with 13 bases between. Per germline, CDR1 SGHKS and CDR2 YYEKEE (reference sequence). The DNA of the CDR3 is TGTGCCAGCAGCCGCCCCGACGGGTCAGATACGCAGTATTTT. Its translation: CASSRPDGSDTQYF.

By sample share, this clone is medium-sized. The chain employs TRBV7-8 and TRBJ2-7; tentative D call: TRBD1 (5 bases). V was cut by 5 bases and J by 0 bases, with 17 bases left in between. This CDR3 is built from 16 residues. Germline V gene sequence: CDR1 SGHVS, CDR2 FQNEAQ. The CDR3 sequence: CASSPRNRNPSYEQYF. The CDR3 DNA is TGTGCCAGCAGCCCAAGGAACAGGAATCCCTCCTACGAGCAGTACTTC.

The count of this clone is one. This sequence joins TRBV5-6 and TRBJ1-2; TRBD1 matches at 8 bases. The germline V gene encodes CDR1 SGHDT and CDR2 YYEEEE. The CDR3 totals 15 residues. V was clipped by 0 bases and J by 4 bases; unmatched bases: 5. This CDR3 is CASSLATGESYGYTF. As DNA, the CDR3 is TGTGCCAGCAGCTTGGCGACAGGGGAGAGCTATGGCTACACCTTC.

In DNA form, the CDR3 reads TGTGCCAGCAGCCCCGGACAGCACCCGGGAAACACCATATATTTT. As protein: CASSPGQHPGNTIYF. The chain has TRBV7-3 and TRBJ1-3, with a possible D match to TRBD1 (6 bases). The V end was cut by 5 bases, the J end by 4 bases, with 15 bases between. This CDR3 contains 15 residues. Germline CDR1 is SGHTA and CDR2 is FQGTGA.